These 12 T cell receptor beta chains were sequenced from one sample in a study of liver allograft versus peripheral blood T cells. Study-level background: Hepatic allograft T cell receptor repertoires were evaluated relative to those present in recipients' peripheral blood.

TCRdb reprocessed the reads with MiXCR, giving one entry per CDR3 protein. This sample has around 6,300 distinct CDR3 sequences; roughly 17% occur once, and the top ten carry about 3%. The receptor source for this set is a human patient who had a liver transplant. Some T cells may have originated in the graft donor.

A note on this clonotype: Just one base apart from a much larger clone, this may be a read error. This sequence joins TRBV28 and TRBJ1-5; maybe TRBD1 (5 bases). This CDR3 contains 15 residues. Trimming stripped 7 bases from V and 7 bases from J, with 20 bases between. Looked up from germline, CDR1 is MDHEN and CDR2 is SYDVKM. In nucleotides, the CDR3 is TGTGCCAGCATTTCCCCTTCAGGGTACAGCCAGCCCCAGCATTTT. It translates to CASISPSGYSQPQHF.

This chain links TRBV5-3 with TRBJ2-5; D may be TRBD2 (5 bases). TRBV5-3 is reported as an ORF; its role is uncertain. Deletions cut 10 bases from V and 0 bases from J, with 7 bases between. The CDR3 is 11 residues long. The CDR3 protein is CAPDYQETQYF. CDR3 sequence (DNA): TGTGCCCCGGACTACCAAGAGACCCAGTACTTC.

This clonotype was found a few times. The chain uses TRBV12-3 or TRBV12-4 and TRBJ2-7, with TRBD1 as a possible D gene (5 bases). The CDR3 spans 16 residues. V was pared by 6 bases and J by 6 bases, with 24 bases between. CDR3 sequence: CASSPVPGPVWGEQYF. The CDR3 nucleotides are TGTGCCAGCAGCCCAGTACCAGGGCCCGTGTGGGGCGAGCAGTACTTC.

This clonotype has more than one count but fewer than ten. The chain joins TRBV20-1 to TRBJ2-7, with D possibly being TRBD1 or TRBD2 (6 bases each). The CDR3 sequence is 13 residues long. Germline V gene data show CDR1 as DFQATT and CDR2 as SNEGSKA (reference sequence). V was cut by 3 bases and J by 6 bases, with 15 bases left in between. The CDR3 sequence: CSARRGRHPEQYF. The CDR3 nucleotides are TGCAGTGCTAGGAGGGGGAGGCACCCCGAGCAGTACTTC.

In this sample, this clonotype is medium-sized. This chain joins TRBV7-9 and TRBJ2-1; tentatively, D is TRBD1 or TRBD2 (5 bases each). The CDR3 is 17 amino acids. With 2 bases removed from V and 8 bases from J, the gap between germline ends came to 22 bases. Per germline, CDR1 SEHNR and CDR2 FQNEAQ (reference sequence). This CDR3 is CASSLRSARGKNYEQFF. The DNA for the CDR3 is TGTGCCAGCAGCTTAAGGTCTGCCCGGGGCAAAAACTATGAGCAGTTCTTC. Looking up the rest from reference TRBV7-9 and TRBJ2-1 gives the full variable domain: DTGVSQNPRHKITKRGQNVTFRCDPISEHNRLYWYRQTLGQGPEFLTYFQNEAQLEKSRLLSDRFSAERPKGSFSTLEIQRTEQGDSAMYLCASSLRSARGKNYEQFFGPGTRLTVL.

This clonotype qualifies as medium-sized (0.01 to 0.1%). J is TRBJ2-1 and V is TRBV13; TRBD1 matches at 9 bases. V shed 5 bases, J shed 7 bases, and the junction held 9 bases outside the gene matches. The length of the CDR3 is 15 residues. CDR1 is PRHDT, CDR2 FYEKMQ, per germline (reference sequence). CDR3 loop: CASSRGTGPGNEQFF. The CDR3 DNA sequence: TGTGCCAGCAGCCGGGGGACAGGGCCAGGTAATGAGCAGTTCTTC. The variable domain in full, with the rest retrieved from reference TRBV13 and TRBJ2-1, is AAGVIQSPRHLIKEKRETATLKCYPIPRHDTVYWYQQGPGQDPQFLISFYEKMQSDKGSIPDRFSAQQFSDYHSELNMSSLELGDSALYFCASSRGTGPGNEQFFGPGTRLTVL.

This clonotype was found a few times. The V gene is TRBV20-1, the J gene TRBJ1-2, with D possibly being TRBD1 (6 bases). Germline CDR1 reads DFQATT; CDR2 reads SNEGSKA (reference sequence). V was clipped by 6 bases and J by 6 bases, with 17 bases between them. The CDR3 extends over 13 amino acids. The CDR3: CSALGGHKNGYTF. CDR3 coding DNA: TGCAGTGCCCTGGGGGGACATAAGAATGGCTACACCTTC.

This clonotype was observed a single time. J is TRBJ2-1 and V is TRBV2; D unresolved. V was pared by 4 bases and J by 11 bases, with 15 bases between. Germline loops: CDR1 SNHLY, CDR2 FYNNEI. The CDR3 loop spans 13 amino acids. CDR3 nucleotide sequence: TGTGCCAGCAGTGGGAGTATAGCAGCCCAGCAGTTCTTC. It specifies CASSGSIAAQQFF.

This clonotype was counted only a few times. The CDR3 sequence: CSARSGGWGYGYTF. The CDR3 DNA reads TGCAGTGCTAGATCAGGGGGCTGGGGCTATGGCTACACCTTC. The V call is TRBV20-1, the J call TRBJ1-2, with TRBD1 matching over 8 bases. The CDR3 has 14 residues. V shed 2 bases, J shed 4 bases, and the junction held 6 bases outside the gene matches. The germline gives CDR1 DFQATT, CDR2 SNEGSKA (reference sequence).

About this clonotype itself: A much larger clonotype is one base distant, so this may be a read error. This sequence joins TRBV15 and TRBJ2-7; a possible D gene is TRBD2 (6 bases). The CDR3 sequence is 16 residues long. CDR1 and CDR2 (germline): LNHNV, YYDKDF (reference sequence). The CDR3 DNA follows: TGTGCCACCAGCAGAGAATGGGGGACTTCCTCCTACAAGCAGTACTTC. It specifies CATSREWGTSSYKQYF.

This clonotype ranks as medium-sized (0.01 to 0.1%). The CDR3 DNA sequence: TGCAGCGTTGAAGGCAGGAACACAGATACGCAGTATTTT. Its protein product is CSVEGRNTDTQYF. The chain links TRBV29-1 to TRBJ2-3; D call uncertain. CDR1 and CDR2 from the germline V gene are SQVTM and ANQGSEA. This CDR3 spans 13 amino acids. The V end lost 1 base, the J end lost 2 bases, and 7 bases lay between the germline ends.

CDR3 coding DNA: TGTGCCAGCAGCTGGGGACAGGGGGGCTACAATGAGCAGTTCTTC. Its protein product is CASSWGQGGYNEQFF. The V gene is TRBV7-3, the J gene TRBJ2-1; 11 bases align to TRBD1. V trimming: 4 bases; J trimming: 3 bases; junction bases outside the gene matches: 2. CDR1 and CDR2 (germline): SGHTA, FQGTGA. This CDR3 is 15 amino acids long.